This T cell receptor beta chain was identified during a study of human T cells and chemical hapten exposure. Study at large: The study enrolled mostly female patients with alopecia areata, totalis or universalis.

TCRdb passed the RACE reads through MiXCR, listing each CDR3 protein once. The sample holds around 180,000 distinct CDR3 sequences, nearly 30% seen once. Trimming cost V 3 bases and J 7 bases; bases outside gene matches: 4. The germline CDR1 and CDR2 sequences are SGHDT and YYEEEE. This CDR3 has 14 residues. The sample's time point: pre-sensitization, week 0. Treatment noted: therapeutic diphenylcyclopropenone sensitization with weekly scalp DPC. The authors' total RNA extraction used unfractionated whole blood. The chain links TRBV5-6 to TRBJ1-6; 7 bases align to TRBD1. The sample here was whole blood, taken in connection with sensitization to the hapten diphenylcyclopropenone (DPC). The clonotype was recovered from a woman aged 25 to 45 with alopecia areata. Some clones in this sample may be carry-over from other donors' samples. CDR3 sequence reads: CASSSDRDNSPLHF. The CDR3 coding sequence is TGTGCCAGCAGCTCTGACAGGGACAATTCACCCCTCCACTTT. The whole variable domain, remainder taken from reference TRBV5-6 and TRBJ1-6, is DAGVTQSPTHLIKTRGQQVTLRCSPKSGHDTVSWYQQALGQGPQFIFQYYEEEERQRGNFPDRFSGHQFPNYSSELNVNALLLGDSALYLCASSSDRDNSPLHFGNGTRLTVT.